Below are 9 T cell receptor beta chains sequenced from a single sample in a study of cytomegalovirus exposure and HLA in healthy donors. PCR amplification relied on 60 Vbeta primers (plus 13 Jbeta primers). Method: immunoSEQ multiplex PCR; TCRdb's copy keeps in-frame clones and lacks some. Seen here are some 150,000 clones, 80% observed once, and the top ten hold about 2.2%. The source material was PBMCs. These receptors all stem from a man aged 45 to 65 in good health and CMV-seronegative.

J is TRBJ1-2 and V is TRBV19, with TRBD1 identical over 7 bases. The CDR3 has 14 residues. Unmatched junction bases numbered 4, after V lost 0 bases and J lost 6 bases. Per germline, CDR1 LNHDA and CDR2 SQIVND (reference sequence). The CDR3 coding sequence is TGTGCCAGTAGTATAGAGACAGGGTTAGATGGCTACACCTTC. It encodes CASSIETGLDGYTF.

CDR3 nucleotides: TGTGCCAGCAGCGTAACCACTAGCGGGGGGGTTTATGACACCGGGGAGCTGTTTTTT. Translating it yields CASSVTTSGGVYDTGELFF. This chain links TRBV9 with TRBJ2-2; 13 bases line up with TRBD2. Germline V gene data show CDR1 as SGDLS and CDR2 as YYNGEE. Germline trimming cut 1 base from V and 3 bases from J; bases unmatched to any gene: 9. The CDR3 consists of 19 residues.

In its sample, this clone was seen a few times. This chain uses TRBV2 with TRBJ2-2; tentatively, D is TRBD2 (5 bases). The CDR3 sequence is 15 residues long. From germline, CDR1 is SNHLY and CDR2 FYNNEI. Deletions cut 6 bases from V and 6 bases from J, with 17 bases between. The CDR3 sequence is CASRYGPNGAGELFF. The CDR3, as DNA: TGTGCCAGCAGATACGGGCCGAACGGGGCCGGGGAGCTGTTTTTT.

In its sample, this clone was seen once. This chain connects TRBV10-2 to TRBJ1-2, with 9 bases matching TRBD1. This CDR3 has 15 residues. The junction had 9 bases not matched to a gene; V was cut back by 8 bases and J by 2 bases. Germline V gene data show CDR1 as WSHSY and CDR2 as SAAADI. CDR3 sequence reads: CASHPKGQGNYGYTF. DNA of the CDR3: TGCGCCAGCCACCCAAAAGGACAGGGGAACTATGGCTACACCTTC.

The chain joins TRBV27 to TRBJ2-5, with a tentative D call TRBD2 (6 bases). This CDR3 is built from 15 residues. The V end was cut by 5 bases, the J end by 11 bases, with 24 bases between. Germline loops: CDR1 MNHEY, CDR2 SMNVEV (reference sequence). CDR3 amino acids: CASSPLLRDDWEQYF. CDR3 DNA sequence: TGTGCCAGCAGTCCTCTTTTGCGGGATGATTGGGAGCAGTACTTC.

The rearrangement joins TRBV6-4 to TRBJ1-6, with D unresolved. CDR1 MRHNA and CDR2 SNTAGT come from the germline V gene. The CDR3 runs 15 residues. The V gene lost 9 bases and the J gene lost 5 bases, with 17 bases spanning the gap. CDR3 sequence: CASSEEGRNNSPLHF. The CDR3 DNA sequence: TGTGCCAGTTCCGAGGAGGGTAGGAATAATTCACCCCTCCACTTT.

The chain uses TRBV9 and TRBJ2-3; 11 bases agree with TRBD2. The V and J ends lost 0 bases and 4 bases, in that order; junction bases with no gene match: 4. The CDR3 has 16 amino acids. CDR1 is SGDLS, CDR2 YYNGEE, per germline. In nucleotides, the CDR3 is TGTGCCAGCAGCGTAGTAGGTAGCGGGGGGGCAGATACGCAGTATTTT. Encoded protein: CASSVVGSGGADTQYF.

The chain is built from TRBV4-1 and TRBJ1-1; 8 bases map to TRBD1. The CDR3 has 14 residues. CDR1 and CDR2 from the germline V gene are MGHRA and YSYEKL. V shed 3 bases, J shed 1 base, and the junction held 1 base outside the gene matches. Here the CDR3 reads CASSQTGANTEAFF. Here the CDR3 DNA reads TGCGCCAGCAGCCAGACAGGGGCGAACACTGAAGCTTTCTTT.

This chain links TRBV28 with TRBJ1-1; D remains unclear. From germline, CDR1 is MDHEN and CDR2 SYDVKM. V gave up 7 bases and J gave up 4 bases, with 13 bases separating them. The length of the CDR3 is 13 residues. This CDR3 reads CASTHGGGTEAFF. CDR3 nucleotides: TGTGCCAGCACCCACGGCGGTGGCACTGAAGCTTTCTTT. The entire variable domain, with the rest obtained from reference TRBV28 and TRBJ1-1, is as follows: DVKVTQSSRYLVKRTGEKVFLECVQDMDHENMFWYRQDPGLGLRLIYFSYDVKMKEKGDIPEGYSVSREKKERFSLILESASTNQTSMYLCASTHGGGTEAFFGQGTRLTVV.